This T cell receptor (beta chain) emerged from a study of blood T cell repertoires in COVID-19. Per the germline V gene, CDR1 is SGHKS and CDR2 is YYEKEE (reference sequence). V shed 4 bases, J shed 4 bases, and the junction held 10 bases outside the gene matches. The CDR3 extends over 16 amino acids. Per the original methods: The authors estimated nucleated cell counts from reference gene primer amplification. Method: immunoSEQ multiplex PCR; TCRdb's copy keeps in-frame clones and lacks some. V and J calls plus clone size are reproduced from that table; the DNA served to infer D and trimming. The repertoire holds 250,000 to 350,000 clones, 65% to 85% seen once, with more than 1.1% in the top ten. Patients of the Seattle cohort, enrolled during active infection, were followed longitudinally.

Sample: peripheral blood. This chain connects TRBV5-5 to TRBJ2-1; TRBD2 matches at 8 bases. The TCR comes from a human donor with COVID-19, enrolled during active disease. The donor label of this sample is uncertain. As DNA, the CDR3 is TGTGCCAGCAGCCTACTTGGGACTAGAGCTTACAATGAGCAGTTCTTC. It codes for CASSLLGTRAYNEQFF.